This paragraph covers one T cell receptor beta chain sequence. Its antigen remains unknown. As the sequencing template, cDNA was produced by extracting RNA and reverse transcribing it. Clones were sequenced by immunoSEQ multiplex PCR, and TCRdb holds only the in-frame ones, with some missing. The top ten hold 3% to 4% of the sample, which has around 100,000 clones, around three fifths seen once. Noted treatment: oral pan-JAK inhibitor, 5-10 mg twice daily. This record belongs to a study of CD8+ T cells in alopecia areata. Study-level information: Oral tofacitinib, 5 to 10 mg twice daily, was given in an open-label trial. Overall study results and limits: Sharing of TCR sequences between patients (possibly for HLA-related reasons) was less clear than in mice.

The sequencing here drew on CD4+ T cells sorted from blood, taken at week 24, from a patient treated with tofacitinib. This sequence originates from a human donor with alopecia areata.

CDR3 DNA sequence: TGTGCCAGCACCACTTACTTGGAGCCTGAAGCTTTCTTT. This gives the protein CASTTYLEPEAFF. The V gene is TRBV7-2, the J gene TRBJ1-1, with D hard to call. V was trimmed by 7 bases and J by 6 bases, leaving 15 bases between them. Per germline, CDR1 SGHTA and CDR2 FQGNSA. This CDR3 has 13 residues.